The 15 T cell receptor beta chains given below trace back to one sample, sequenced in a study of beta chain features in type 1 diabetes. Expressed TCRB transcripts got sequenced, as all isolated RNA was reverse transcribed. TCRdb keeps only in-frame clones here, not all; method: immunoSEQ multiplex PCR. The sample holds around 430,000 clones, 30% seen once. The sequenced sample consisted of naive CD4+ T cells from blood. These receptors were taken from a young man in good health.

The V and J genes are TRBV4-2 and TRBJ1-2; 7 bases are shared with TRBD1. Looked up from germline, CDR1 is LGHNA and CDR2 is YNFKEQ. The CDR3 consists of 15 residues. After removal of 3 bases from V and 0 bases from J, the junction contained 4 bases not matched to a gene. CDR3: CASSHPDRANYGYTF. The DNA of the CDR3 is TGTGCCAGCAGCCACCCCGACAGGGCTAACTATGGCTACACCTTC.

This clone was counted only a few times. This chain uses TRBV29-1 with TRBJ2-5; 8 bases are shared with TRBD2. CDR3 length equals 13 residues. Trimming removed 7 bases from V and 2 bases from J; junction bases left unmatched: 6. Germline V gene data show CDR1 as SQVTM and CDR2 as ANQGSEA. CDR3 residues: CSAPGGNQETQYF. Written as DNA, the CDR3 is TGCAGCGCCCCGGGGGGGAATCAAGAGACCCAGTACTTC.

This clone has just a few counts. The sample has other DNA sequences that encode this CDR3 too. V gene TRBV30 combines with J gene TRBJ1-3; 7 bases match TRBD1. The V segment lost 2 bases and the J segment 0 bases; nucleotides outside the gene matches: 4. This CDR3 is built from 15 residues. Per the germline V gene, CDR1 is GTSNPN and CDR2 is SVGIG (reference sequence). CDR3 bases: TGTGCCTGGAGTCGGACAGGAGACTCTGGAAACACCATATATTTT. This codes for CAWSRTGDSGNTIYF.

This chain joins TRBV7-2 and TRBJ2-1; D perhaps matches TRBD2 (7 bases). Deletions cut 5 bases from V and 6 bases from J, with 17 bases between. This CDR3 has 15 residues. Germline CDR1 is SGHTA and CDR2 is FQGNSA. The CDR3 region is CASSPSGEGRNEQFF. CDR3 bases: TGTGCCAGCAGCCCCTCAGGGGAGGGCCGCAATGAGCAGTTCTTC. The complete variable domain, with remaining parts taken from reference TRBV7-2 and TRBJ2-1, reads GAGVSQSPSNKVTEKGKDVELRCDPISGHTALYWYRQSLGQGLEFLIYFQGNSAPDKSGLPSDRFSAERTGGSVSTLTIQRTQQEDSAVYLCASSPSGEGRNEQFFGPGTRLTVL.

About this clone: The same CDR3 arises from other DNA sequences in this sample as well. The J gene is TRBJ2-5, the V gene TRBV20-1; D is uncertain. The length of the CDR3 is 11 residues. The germline CDR1 and CDR2 sequences are DFQATT and SNEGSKA (reference sequence). V lost 5 bases and J 4 bases, leaving 8 bases between the germline ends. The CDR3 bases are TGCAGTGCTCTTGGGCTAGAGACCCAGTACTTC. Amino acid sequence: CSALGLETQYF.

This chain connects TRBV11-2 to TRBJ2-7; the D gene is possibly TRBD1 (5 bases). The germline gives CDR1 SGHAT, CDR2 FQNNGV. The V end lost 0 bases, the J end lost 6 bases, and 9 bases lay between the germline ends. This CDR3 comprises 13 residues. CDR3 amino acids: CASSLDHDSEQYF. Written as DNA, the CDR3 is TGTGCCAGCAGCTTAGATCACGACAGCGAGCAGTACTTC.

This chain joins TRBV25-1 and TRBJ2-5; D gene ambiguous. This CDR3 has 13 amino acids. The V and J ends lost 4 bases and 5 bases respectively, with 11 bases between them. The germline V gene has CDR1 MGHDK and CDR2 SYGVNS. This CDR3 reads CASSVAGAETQYF. CDR3 DNA: TGTGCCAGCAGTGTTGCCGGCGCGGAGACCCAGTACTTC.

The rearrangement links TRBV2 to TRBJ2-7; weak D call: TRBD2 (6 bases). The CDR3 totals 13 residues. Per germline, CDR1 SNHLY and CDR2 FYNNEI. Trimming stripped 5 bases from V and 3 bases from J, with 11 bases between. The CDR3 DNA sequence: TGTGCCAGCAGTATCCCCGGGAGCTACGAGCAGTACTTC. This codes for CASSIPGSYEQYF.

The CDR3 sequence: CSVHKGTGSTNGYTF. The CDR3 nucleotides are TGCAGCGTTCACAAGGGGACAGGGTCAACGAATGGCTACACCTTC. The chain couples TRBV29-1 to TRBJ1-2, with TRBD1 matching over 9 bases. There are 15 residues in the CDR3. Germline V gives CDR1 SQVTM, CDR2 ANQGSEA. The ends lost 5 bases at V and 6 bases at J; junction bases unmatched: 13.

CDR3 nucleotide sequence: TGTGCCAGCAGTGAACCCGGGACCCATCAGCCCCAGCATTTT. Translation: CASSEPGTHQPQHF. J is TRBJ1-5 and V is TRBV25-1, with D tentatively TRBD1 (5 bases). The CDR3 covers 14 residues. Trimming shortened V by 2 bases and J by 5 bases, and 10 bases separated the two germline ends. CDR1 is MGHDK, CDR2 SYGVNS, per germline.

About this clone: The same CDR3 also results from other DNA sequences found in this sample. The CDR3, as DNA: TGCGCCAGCAGCTTGACAGGGTCAGGGGCCAACGTCCTGACTTTC. It specifies CASSLTGSGANVLTF. The chain recombines TRBV5-1 with TRBJ2-6; tentatively, D is TRBD1 (6 bases). The CDR3 runs 15 residues. The germline V and J ends were trimmed by 1 base and 4 bases, with 9 bases remaining between them. Per germline, CDR1 SGHRS and CDR2 YFSETQ.

The chain is built from TRBV15 and TRBJ1-2; maybe TRBD1 (5 bases). Trimming left V 0 bases short and J 4 bases short, with 9 bases between. Looked up from germline, CDR1 is LNHNV and CDR2 is YYDKDF (reference sequence). CDR3 length: 14 residues. CDR3 sequence (DNA): TGTGCCACCAGCAGAGACAGGGATCGCTATGGCTACACCTTC. This translates into CATSRDRDRYGYTF.

This clone was found once. This sequence joins TRBV30 and TRBJ2-7, with TRBD1 matching over 7 bases. The junction had 7 bases not matched to a gene; V was cut back by 5 bases and J by 3 bases. This CDR3 region has 13 residues. Germline lookup yields CDR1 GTSNPN and CDR2 SVGIG (reference sequence). This CDR3 reads CAWGRQGFYEQYF. The DNA of the CDR3 is TGTGCCTGGGGTCGACAGGGCTTCTACGAGCAGTACTTC.

This sequence joins TRBV30 and TRBJ2-7, with unresolved D. Germline V lookup: CDR1 GTSNPN, CDR2 SVGIG (reference sequence). The CDR3 extends over 11 amino acids. The ends were cut back, 6 bases at V and 2 bases at J, with 8 bases in the middle. Here the CDR3 reads CACLSPYEQYF. For the CDR3, the DNA is TGTGCCTGCCTTAGCCCCTACGAGCAGTACTTC. The variable domain in full, completed from reference TRBV30 and TRBJ2-7, reads SQTIHQWPATLVQPVGSPLSLECTVEGTSNPNLYWYRQAAGRGLQLLFYSVGIGQISSEVPQNLSASRPQDRQFILSSKKLLLSDSGFYLCACLSPYEQYFGPGTRLTVT.

This rearrangement joins TRBV4-1 to TRBJ1-5; 11 bases map to TRBD1. Germline lookup yields CDR1 MGHRA and CDR2 YSYEKL. Trimming took 3 bases from V and 5 from J; bases not matched to a gene: 9. The CDR3 loop spans 17 amino acids. CDR3 in amino acids: CASSHLGTGGNYQPQHF. The DNA of the CDR3 is TGCGCCAGCAGCCACCTCGGGACAGGGGGTAACTATCAGCCCCAGCATTTT.